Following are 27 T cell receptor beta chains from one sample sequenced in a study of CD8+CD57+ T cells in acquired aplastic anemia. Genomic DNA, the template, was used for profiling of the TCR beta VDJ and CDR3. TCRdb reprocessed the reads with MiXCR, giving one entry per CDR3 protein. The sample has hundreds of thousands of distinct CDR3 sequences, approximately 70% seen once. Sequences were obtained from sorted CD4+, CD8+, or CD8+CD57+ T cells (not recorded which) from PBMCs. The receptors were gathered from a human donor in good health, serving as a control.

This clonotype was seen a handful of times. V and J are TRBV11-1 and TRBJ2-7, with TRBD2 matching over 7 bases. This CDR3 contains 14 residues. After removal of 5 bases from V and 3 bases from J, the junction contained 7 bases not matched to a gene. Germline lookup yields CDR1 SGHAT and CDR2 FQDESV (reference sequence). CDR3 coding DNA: TGTGCCAGCAGCCGCAGCGGACTAGTCTACGAGCAGTACTTC. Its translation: CASSRSGLVYEQYF.

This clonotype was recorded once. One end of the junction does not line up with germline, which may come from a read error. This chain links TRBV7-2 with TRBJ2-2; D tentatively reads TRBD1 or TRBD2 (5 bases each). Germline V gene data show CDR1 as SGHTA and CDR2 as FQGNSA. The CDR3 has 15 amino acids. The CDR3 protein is CASSRQGAGTGDLFF. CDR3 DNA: TGTGCCAGCAGCCGGCAGGGCGCTGGCACCGGGGACCTGTTTTTT.

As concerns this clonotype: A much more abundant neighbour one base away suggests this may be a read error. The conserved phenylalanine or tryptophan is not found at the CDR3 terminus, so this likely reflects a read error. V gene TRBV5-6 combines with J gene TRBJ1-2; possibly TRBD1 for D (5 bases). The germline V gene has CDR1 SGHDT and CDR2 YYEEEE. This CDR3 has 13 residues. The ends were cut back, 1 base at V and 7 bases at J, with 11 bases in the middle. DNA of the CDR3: TGTGCCAGCAGCTTGATCCAGGGTTTTGGCTACACCCTC. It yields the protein CASSLIQGFGYTL.

The CDR3 sequence: CASSLRFDSPLHFFF. For the CDR3, the DNA is TGTGCCAGCAGCTTAAGGTTCGATTCACCCCTCCACTTTTTCTTC. The chain links TRBV7-9 to TRBJ2-1; D remains ambiguous. The V gene's germline CDR1 is SEHNR and CDR2 FQNEAQ (reference sequence). V lost 2 bases, J lost 16 bases, and 24 bases lay in between. The length of the CDR3 is 15 residues.

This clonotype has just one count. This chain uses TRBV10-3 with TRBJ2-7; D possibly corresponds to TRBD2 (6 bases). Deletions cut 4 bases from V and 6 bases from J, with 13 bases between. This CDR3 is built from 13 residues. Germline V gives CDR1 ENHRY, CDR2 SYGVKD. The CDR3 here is CAISGDWGSEQYF. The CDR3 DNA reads TGTGCCATCAGTGGGGACTGGGGTAGCGAGCAGTACTTC.

Here the CDR3 DNA reads TGTGCCAGCACTACGGACAGGGTGTACACTGAAGCTTTCTTT. This encodes CASTTDRVYTEAFF. This chain connects TRBV2 to TRBJ1-1; 8 nucleotides line up with TRBD1. In germline, CDR1 is SNHLY, CDR2 FYNNEI. V lost 7 bases and J lost 3; bases outside the gene matches: 7. This CDR3 region has 14 residues.

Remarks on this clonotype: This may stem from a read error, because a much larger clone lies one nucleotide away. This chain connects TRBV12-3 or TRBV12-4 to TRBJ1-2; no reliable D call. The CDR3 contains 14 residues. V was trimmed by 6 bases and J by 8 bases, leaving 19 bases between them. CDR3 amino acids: CASRTGEGLGGYTF. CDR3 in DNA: TGTGCCAGCAGGACCGGTGAAGGGCTCGGGGGCTACACCTTC.

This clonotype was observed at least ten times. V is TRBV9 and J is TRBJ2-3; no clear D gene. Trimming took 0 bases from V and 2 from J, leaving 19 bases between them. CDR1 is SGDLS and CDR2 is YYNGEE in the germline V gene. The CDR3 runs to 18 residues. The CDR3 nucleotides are TGTGCCAGCAGCGTAGCCGGGTGGGGTCGGACCCTCACAGATACGCAGTATTTT. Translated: CASSVAGWGRTLTDTQYF.

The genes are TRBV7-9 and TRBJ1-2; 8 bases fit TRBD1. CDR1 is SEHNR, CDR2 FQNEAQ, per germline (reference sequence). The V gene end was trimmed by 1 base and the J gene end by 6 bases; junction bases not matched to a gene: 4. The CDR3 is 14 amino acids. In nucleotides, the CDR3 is TGTGCCAGCAGCTTAGGGGCAGGGGGCAATGGCTACACCTTC. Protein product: CASSLGAGGNGYTF. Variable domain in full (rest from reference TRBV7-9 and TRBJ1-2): DTGVSQNPRHKITKRGQNVTFRCDPISEHNRLYWYRQTLGQGPEFLTYFQNEAQLEKSRLLSDRFSAERPKGSFSTLEIQRTEQGDSAMYLCASSLGAGGNGYTFGSGTRLTVV.

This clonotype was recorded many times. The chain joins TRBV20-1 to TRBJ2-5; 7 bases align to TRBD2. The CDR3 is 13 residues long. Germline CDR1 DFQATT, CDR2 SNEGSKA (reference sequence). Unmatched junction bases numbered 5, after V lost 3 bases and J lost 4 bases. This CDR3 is CSASRLAGETQYF. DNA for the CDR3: TGCAGTGCTAGCCGACTAGCTGGAGAGACCCAGTACTTC.

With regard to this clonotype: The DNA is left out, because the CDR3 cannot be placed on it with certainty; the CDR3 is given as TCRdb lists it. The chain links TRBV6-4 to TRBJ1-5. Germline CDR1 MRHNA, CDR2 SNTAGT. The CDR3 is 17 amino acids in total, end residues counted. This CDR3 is CACSASPRTAFNQPQHF.

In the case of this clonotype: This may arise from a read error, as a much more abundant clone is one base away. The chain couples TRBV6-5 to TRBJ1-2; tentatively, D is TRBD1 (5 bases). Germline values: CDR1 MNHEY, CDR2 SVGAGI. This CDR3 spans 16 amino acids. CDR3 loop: CACSYSRGATVYGYTF. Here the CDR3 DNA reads TGTGCCTGCAGTTACTCGCGAGGGGCGACGGTCTATGGCTACACCTTC.

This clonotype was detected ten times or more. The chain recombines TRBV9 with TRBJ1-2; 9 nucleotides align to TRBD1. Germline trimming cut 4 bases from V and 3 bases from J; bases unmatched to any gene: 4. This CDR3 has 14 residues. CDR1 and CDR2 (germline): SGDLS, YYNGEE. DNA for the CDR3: TGTGCCAGCAGCCCCGGACAGGGGTACTATGGCTACACCTTC. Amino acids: CASSPGQGYYGYTF.

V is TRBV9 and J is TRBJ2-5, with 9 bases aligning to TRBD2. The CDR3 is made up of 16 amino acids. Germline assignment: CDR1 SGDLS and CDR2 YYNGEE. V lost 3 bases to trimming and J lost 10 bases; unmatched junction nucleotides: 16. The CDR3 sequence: CASSEAKRGAQEDQYF. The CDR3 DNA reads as TGTGCCAGCAGCGAAGCTAAGCGGGGGGCACAAGAAGACCAGTACTTC.

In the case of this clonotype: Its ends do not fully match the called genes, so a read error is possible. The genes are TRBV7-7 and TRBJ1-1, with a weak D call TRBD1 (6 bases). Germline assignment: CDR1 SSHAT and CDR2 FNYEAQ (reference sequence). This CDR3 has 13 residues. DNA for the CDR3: TGTGCCAGCAGCAGAAACCGGGACACTGAAGCTTCCTTT. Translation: CASSRNRDTEASF. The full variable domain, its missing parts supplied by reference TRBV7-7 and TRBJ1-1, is GAGVSQSPRYKVTKRGQDVTLRCDPISSHATLYWYQQALGQGPEFLTYFNYEAQPDKSGLPSDRFSAERPEGSISTLTIQRTEQRDSAMYRCASSRNRDTEASFGQGTRLTVV.

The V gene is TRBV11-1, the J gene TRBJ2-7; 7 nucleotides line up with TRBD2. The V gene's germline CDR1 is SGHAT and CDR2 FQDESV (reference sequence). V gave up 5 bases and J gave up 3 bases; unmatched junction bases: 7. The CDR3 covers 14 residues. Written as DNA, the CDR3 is TGTGCCAGCAGCCCTACTAGCGCCAACTACGAGCAGTACTTC. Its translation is CASSPTSANYEQYF. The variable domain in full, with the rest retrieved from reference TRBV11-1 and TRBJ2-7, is EAEVAQSPRYKITEKSQAVAFWCDPISGHATLYWYRQILGQGPELLVQFQDESVVDDSQLPKDRFSAERLKGVDSTLKIQPAELGDSAMYLCASSPTSANYEQYFGPGTRLTVT.

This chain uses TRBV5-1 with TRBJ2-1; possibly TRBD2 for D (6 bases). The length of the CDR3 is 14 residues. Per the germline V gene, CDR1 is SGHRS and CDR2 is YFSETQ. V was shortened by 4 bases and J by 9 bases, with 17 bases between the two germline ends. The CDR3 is CASSVGGDLAEQFF. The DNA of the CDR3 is TGCGCCAGCAGCGTAGGAGGGGACCTAGCTGAGCAGTTCTTC.

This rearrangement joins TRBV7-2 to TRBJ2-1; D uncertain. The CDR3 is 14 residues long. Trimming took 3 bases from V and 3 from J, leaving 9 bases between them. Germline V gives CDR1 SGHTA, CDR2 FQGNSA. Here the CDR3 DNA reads TGTGCCAGCAGCTTGGCCCTCGACTACAATGAGCAGTTCTTC. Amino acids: CASSLALDYNEQFF.

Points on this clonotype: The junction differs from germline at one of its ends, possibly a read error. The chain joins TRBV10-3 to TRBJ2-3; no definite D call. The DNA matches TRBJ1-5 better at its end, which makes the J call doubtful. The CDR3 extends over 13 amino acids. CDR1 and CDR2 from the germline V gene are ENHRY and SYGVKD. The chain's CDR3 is CASSGSSKQPQHF. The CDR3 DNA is TGTGCCAGCAGTGGGTCCTCAAAACAGCCCCAGCATTTT.

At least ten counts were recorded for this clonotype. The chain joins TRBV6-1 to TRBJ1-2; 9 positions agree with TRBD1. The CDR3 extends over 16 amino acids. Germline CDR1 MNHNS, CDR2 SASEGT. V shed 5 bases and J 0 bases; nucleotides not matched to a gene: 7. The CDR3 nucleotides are TGTGCCAGCAGTTGGGACAGGGCCGTCTCTAACTATGGCTACACCTTC. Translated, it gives CASSWDRAVSNYGYTF.

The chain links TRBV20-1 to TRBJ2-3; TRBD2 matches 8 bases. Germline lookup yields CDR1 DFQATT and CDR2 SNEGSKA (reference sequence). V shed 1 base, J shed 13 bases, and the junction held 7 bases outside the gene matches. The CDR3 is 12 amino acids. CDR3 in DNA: TGCAGTGCTAGAGCTGCGGGGGGACCGAAGTATTTT. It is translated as CSARAAGGPKYF.

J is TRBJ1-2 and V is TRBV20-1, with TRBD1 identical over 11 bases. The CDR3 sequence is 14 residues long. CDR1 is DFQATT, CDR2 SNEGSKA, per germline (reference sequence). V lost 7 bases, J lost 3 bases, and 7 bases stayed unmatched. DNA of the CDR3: TGCAGTGTACGAGGGACAGGGGGTGACTATGGCTACACCTTC. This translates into CSVRGTGGDYGYTF.

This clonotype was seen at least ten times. Here the CDR3 reads CASSLLGDPPEAFF. CDR3 in DNA: TGTGCCAGCAGCTTACTAGGGGACCCGCCTGAAGCTTTCTTT. This chain connects TRBV7-2 to TRBJ1-1; TRBD1 might be the D (5 bases). The germline V gene has CDR1 SGHTA and CDR2 FQGNSA. The V and J ends lost 2 bases and 6 bases respectively, with 13 bases between them. The CDR3 contains 14 residues.

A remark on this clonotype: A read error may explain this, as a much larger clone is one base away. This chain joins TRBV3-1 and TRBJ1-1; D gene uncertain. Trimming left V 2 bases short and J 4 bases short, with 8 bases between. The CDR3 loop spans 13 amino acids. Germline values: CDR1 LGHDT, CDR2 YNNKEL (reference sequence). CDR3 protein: CASSQPMGTEAFF. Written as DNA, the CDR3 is TGTGCCAGCAGCCAACCCATGGGCACTGAAGCTTTCTTT.

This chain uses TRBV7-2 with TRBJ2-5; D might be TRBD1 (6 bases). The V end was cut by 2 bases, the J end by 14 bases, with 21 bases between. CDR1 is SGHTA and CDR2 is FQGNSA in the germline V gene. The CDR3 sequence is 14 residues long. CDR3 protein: CASSLSRTGQNGYF. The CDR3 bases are TGTGCCAGCAGCTTATCACGGACCGGACAGAATGGCTACTTC.

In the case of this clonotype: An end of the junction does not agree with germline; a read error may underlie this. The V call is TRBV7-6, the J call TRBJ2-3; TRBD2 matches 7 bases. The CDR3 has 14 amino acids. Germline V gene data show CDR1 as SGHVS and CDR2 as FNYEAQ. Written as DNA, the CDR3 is TGTGCTAGTGCCAGCGGGACCATCACAGCTACGCAGTATTTT. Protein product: CASASGTITATQYF.

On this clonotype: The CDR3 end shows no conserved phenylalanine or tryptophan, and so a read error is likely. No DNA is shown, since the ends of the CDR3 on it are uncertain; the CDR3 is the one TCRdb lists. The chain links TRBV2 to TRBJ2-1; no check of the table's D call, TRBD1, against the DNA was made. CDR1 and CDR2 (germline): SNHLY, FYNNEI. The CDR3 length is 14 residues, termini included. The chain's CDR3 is CASSRQGAVYTFGS.